The 13 T cell receptor beta chains given below trace back to one sample, sequenced in a study of identical twins. TCRdb used MiXCR to reprocess the 5' RACE reads, holding one entry per CDR3 protein. This table has more than 400,000 distinct CDR3 sequences, roughly 15% appearing once. These sequences were also reported in another study, on yellow fever vaccine responses in identical twins.

Specimen: CD4+ T cells sorted from blood. The origin of the receptors is a woman aged 18-29 years in good health.

The V gene is TRBV5-5, the J gene TRBJ2-7; 8 bases line up with TRBD1. Germline CDR1 reads SGHKS; CDR2 reads YYEKEE (reference sequence). This CDR3 spans 15 amino acids. Trimming removed 2 bases from V and 3 bases from J; junction bases left unmatched: 7. The CDR3 spells CASSFGQGAYYEQYV. As DNA, the CDR3 is TGTGCCAGCAGCTTTGGGCAGGGGGCTTACTACGAGCAGTACGTC.

The gene calls are TRBV7-2 and TRBJ2-7; 9 bases align to TRBD2. Losses at the gene ends were 2 bases for V and 3 bases for J; bases not matched to a gene: 26. The germline CDR1 and CDR2 sequences are SGHTA and FQGNSA. This CDR3 spans 22 amino acids. In DNA form, the CDR3 reads TGTGCCAGCAGCTTATTAGTGGCGGAAGGGACTAGCAGATCAATCGGGGTCTACGAGCAGTACGTC. Translation gives CASSLLVAEGTSRSIGVYEQYV.

Written as DNA, the CDR3 is TGTGCCAGCAGCGCATACTGGCCAACAAGCACAGATACGCAGTATTTT. Translation gives CASSAYWPTSTDTQYF. V usage is TRBV7-6 and J usage is TRBJ2-3; no clear D. The V gene's germline CDR1 is SGHVS and CDR2 FNYEAQ. CDR3 size: 16 residues. V lost 5 bases, J lost 0 bases, and 15 bases lay in between.

This clonotype was counted many times. A junction end diverges from the germline sequence, so it may reflect a read error. The chain is built from TRBV28 and TRBJ1-2; the match to TRBD1 covers 10 bases. Germline V gives CDR1 MDHEN, CDR2 SYDVKM. The CDR3 covers 13 residues. This CDR3 is CASSRGQGYGYTF. The CDR3 nucleotides read TGCGCCAGCAGCAGGGGACAGGGGTATGGCTACACCTTC.

The chain recombines TRBV29-1 with TRBJ2-1; D is perhaps TRBD1 (6 bases). Germline CDR1 reads SQVTM; CDR2 reads ANQGSEA. There are 14 residues in the CDR3. The CDR3 reads CTFHRQGSGNEQFF. CDR3 bases: TGCACATTCCACCGGCAGGGGTCGGGCAATGAGCAGTTCTTC.

The table lists this clonotype with a few counts. The chain is built from TRBV29-1 and TRBJ1-2; 7 bases match TRBD1. There are 15 residues in the CDR3. CDR1 is SQVTM, CDR2 ANQGSEA, per germline. Germline trimming cut 3 bases from V and 2 bases from J; bases unmatched to any gene: 9. The CDR3 coding sequence is TGCAGCGTTGACGGCGGAACAGGGGACAACTATGGCTACACCTTC. It translates to CSVDGGTGDNYGYTF.

The chain has TRBV11-2 and TRBJ1-1; TRBD1 is a possible D gene (6 bases). Germline CDR1 and CDR2: SGHAT and FQNNGV. The CDR3 runs to 12 residues. With 5 bases removed from V and 9 bases from J, the gap between germline ends came to 13 bases. CDR3: CASSPQGMKAFF. CDR3 nucleotides: TGTGCCAGCAGCCCCCAGGGGATGAAAGCTTTCTTT.

This clonotype occurred many times. J is TRBJ1-4 and V is TRBV2; D is undetermined. The CDR3 loop spans 14 amino acids. Germline CDR1 is SNHLY and CDR2 is FYNNEI. Trimming pared 6 bases from V and 2 bases from J, leaving 10 bases between. The CDR3: CASRRVSTNEKLFF. The CDR3 nucleotides are TGTGCCAGCAGACGGGTTAGCACTAATGAAAAACTGTTTTTT. The complete variable domain, with remaining parts taken from reference TRBV2 and TRBJ1-4, reads EPEVTQTPSHQVTQMGQEVILRCVPISNHLYFYWYRQILGQKVEFLVSFYNNEISEKSEIFDDQFSVERPDGSNFTLKIRSTKLEDSAMYFCASRRVSTNEKLFFGSGTQLSVL.

V usage is TRBV12-3 or TRBV12-4 and J usage is TRBJ2-2; 9 bases agree with TRBD1. Unmatched junction bases numbered 5, after V lost 2 bases and J lost 4 bases. The length of the CDR3 is 16 residues. The CDR3 region has the DNA TGTGCCAGCAGTTTATTAGGGACAGGGATCACCGGGGAGCTGTTTTTT. This gives the protein CASSLLGTGITGELFF.

Only a few counts were recorded for this clonotype. V gene TRBV4-1 combines with J gene TRBJ1-2; 7 nucleotides agree with TRBD1. V gave up 0 bases and J gave up 7 bases; unmatched junction bases: 5. Germline lookup yields CDR1 MGHRA and CDR2 YSYEKL. CDR3 size: 14 residues. CDR3 sequence (DNA): TGCGCCAGCAGCCAAGATGTGACAGGGCCTGGCTACACCTTC. As protein: CASSQDVTGPGYTF.

The rearrangement joins TRBV25-1 to TRBJ2-3, with D perhaps matching TRBD2 (5 bases). CDR1 and CDR2 (germline): MGHDK, SYGVNS. The CDR3 sequence is 13 residues long. The V and J ends lost 2 bases and 6 bases respectively, with 9 bases between them. Written as DNA, the CDR3 is TGTGCCAGCAGTGAAGGATCGGGGGATACGCAGTATTTT. It encodes CASSEGSGDTQYF. Complete variable domain (other parts from reference TRBV25-1 and TRBJ2-3): EADIYQTPRYLVIGTGKKITLECSQTMGHDKMYWYQQDPGMELHLIHYSYGVNSTEKGDLSSESTVSRIRTEHFPLTLESARPSHTSQYLCASSEGSGDTQYFGPGTRLTVL.

This clonotype was seen a handful of times. The V call is TRBV4-1, the J call TRBJ2-2; 14 positions match TRBD2. The trim removed 4 bases at V and 0 bases at J, leaving 7 bases unmatched. Per the germline V gene, CDR1 is MGHRA and CDR2 is YSYEKL. CDR3 length equals 19 residues. The CDR3: CASSRQTSGGASNTGELFF. The DNA for the CDR3 is TGCGCCAGCAGCCGCCAGACTAGCGGGGGGGCCTCGAACACCGGGGAGCTGTTTTTT.

This clonotype came up a few times. CDR3 bases: TGTGCCAGCTTTAGGGATTTGGCAGATACGCAGTATTTT. Its translation is CASFRDLADTQYF. The chain joins TRBV2 to TRBJ2-3; the D is unclear. Per the germline V gene, CDR1 is SNHLY and CDR2 is FYNNEI. The length of the CDR3 is 13 residues. Between the trimmed V and J ends, which lost 8 bases and 4 bases, there was a span of 13 bases. Drawing the rest from reference TRBV2 and TRBJ2-3, the complete variable domain is EPEVTQTPSHQVTQMGQEVILRCVPISNHLYFYWYRQILGQKVEFLVSFYNNEISEKSEIFDDQFSVERPDGSNFTLKIRSTKLEDSAMYFCASFRDLADTQYFGPGTRLTVL.